The 15 T cell receptor beta chains presented below share a single source sample, sequenced in a study of shared clonotypes between healthy human individuals. Clones were read by immunoSEQ multiplex PCR, and TCRdb kept only the in-frame ones, dropping some. The sample shows a few million clones, roughly 93% of them seen only once. Sequenced material: naive CD4+ T cells from PBMCs. The subset denotes: CD45RA+ positively selected. These receptors were obtained from a man younger than 35 in good health. Some clones in this sample may be carry-over from other donors' samples.

J is TRBJ2-3 and V is TRBV29-1; TRBD2 matches 13 bases. From germline, CDR1 is SQVTM and CDR2 ANQGSEA. The CDR3 runs to 16 residues. The junction had 5 bases not matched to a gene; V was cut back by 3 bases and J by 2 bases. CDR3 residues: CSVDTGLAGTTDTQYF. CDR3 in DNA: TGCAGCGTTGACACGGGACTAGCGGGGACCACAGATACGCAGTATTTT.

This clone was observed once. The chain joins TRBV5-1 to TRBJ2-5, with unresolved D. V was cut by 0 bases and J by 1 base, with 10 bases left in between. This CDR3 comprises 15 residues. Germline CDR1 reads SGHRS; CDR2 reads YFSETQ. The CDR3 loop is CASSLAQFTQETQYF. The CDR3 DNA reads TGCGCCAGCAGCTTGGCCCAATTTACCCAAGAGACCCAGTACTTC.

The chain couples TRBV4-2 to TRBJ1-2; the D gene is possibly TRBD1 (6 bases). The germline V gene has CDR1 LGHNA and CDR2 YNFKEQ. This CDR3 has 15 residues. V was shortened by 4 bases and J by 4 bases, with 16 bases between the two germline ends. CDR3 in amino acids: CASSPTPGTLYGYTF. CDR3 coding DNA: TGTGCCAGCAGCCCTACGCCCGGGACACTCTATGGCTACACCTTC.

The chain recombines TRBV29-1 with TRBJ2-3; 8 nucleotides line up with TRBD2. This CDR3 has 13 residues. Germline V lookup: CDR1 SQVTM, CDR2 ANQGSEA. V shed 2 bases, J shed 6 bases, and the junction held 4 bases outside the gene matches. The CDR3 loop reads CSVEPSGGDTQYF. The CDR3 DNA sequence: TGCAGCGTTGAACCCAGCGGGGGTGATACGCAGTATTTT.

The chain links TRBV11-2 to TRBJ1-4; D ambiguous. The CDR3 has 15 amino acids. V lost 1 base, J lost 0 bases, and 6 bases lay in between. CDR1 is SGHAT, CDR2 FQNNGV, per germline. CDR3: CASSLVSATNEKLFF. CDR3 coding DNA: TGTGCCAGCAGCTTAGTTAGCGCAACTAATGAAAAACTGTTTTTT.

The V call is TRBV19, the J call TRBJ2-7; 12 nucleotides align to TRBD2. The ends lost 1 base at V and 2 bases at J; junction bases unmatched: 9. Germline V lookup: CDR1 LNHDA, CDR2 SQIVND (reference sequence). The CDR3 runs to 18 residues. CDR3 in DNA: TGTGCCAGTAGTATAGTTCGGGGGACTAGCGGGCAGACCTACGAGCAGTACTTC. Protein product: CASSIVRGTSGQTYEQYF.

V is TRBV18 and J is TRBJ2-1; D remains ambiguous. Germline lookup yields CDR1 KGHSH and CDR2 LQKENI. The CDR3 is 14 amino acids. Trimming removed 0 bases from V and 8 bases from J, with 11 bases in between. The CDR3 reads CASSPPALAHEQFF. Here the CDR3 DNA reads TGTGCCAGCTCACCACCGGCCCTTGCCCATGAGCAGTTCTTC.

The V gene is TRBV27, the J gene TRBJ1-5; 12 bases are shared with TRBD1. Trimming cost V 6 bases and J 4 bases; bases outside gene matches: 13. CDR3 size: 18 residues. Germline V gene sequence: CDR1 MNHEY, CDR2 SMNVEV (reference sequence). CDR3: CASSKRTGTGGGNQPQHF. The CDR3 region has the DNA TGTGCCAGCAGCAAACGCACCGGGACAGGGGGCGGAAATCAGCCCCAGCATTTT.

This clone showed up just once. The J gene is TRBJ2-7, the V gene TRBV10-3; D unresolved. The germline gives CDR1 ENHRY, CDR2 SYGVKD. Trimming removed 3 bases from V and 7 bases from J, with 10 bases in between. This CDR3 has 12 amino acids. Here the CDR3 DNA reads TGTGCCATCAGTGACCAAACAGAGGAGCAGTACTTC. Translation: CAISDQTEEQYF.

The chain recombines TRBV28 with TRBJ1-1; D might be TRBD1 (6 bases). The V and J ends lost 1 base and 4 bases respectively, with 16 bases between them. This CDR3 has 16 amino acids. Germline V gives CDR1 MDHEN, CDR2 SYDVKM. The CDR3 reads CASSLLGGGGSTEAFF. The CDR3, as DNA: TGTGCCAGCAGTTTATTGGGGGGCGGAGGGAGCACTGAAGCTTTCTTT. The complete variable domain, with remaining parts taken from reference TRBV28 and TRBJ1-1, reads DVKVTQSSRYLVKRTGEKVFLECVQDMDHENMFWYRQDPGLGLRLIYFSYDVKMKEKGDIPEGYSVSREKKERFSLILESASTNQTSMYLCASSLLGGGGSTEAFFGQGTRLTVV.

This rearrangement joins TRBV5-6 to TRBJ1-2; TRBD1 aligns across 10 bases. The V segment lost 4 bases and the J segment 4 bases; nucleotides outside the gene matches: 7. This CDR3 spans 15 amino acids. Germline assignment: CDR1 SGHDT and CDR2 YYEEEE. The CDR3 DNA sequence: TGTGCCAGCAGCACTCGACAGGGGGCGACCTATGGCTACACCTTC. Protein product: CASSTRQGATYGYTF.

The V gene is TRBV7-2, the J gene TRBJ2-1; D is possibly TRBD2 (5 bases). The CDR3 covers 15 residues. Germline-derived CDR1 and CDR2 are SGHTA and FQGNSA. Trimming shortened V by 5 bases and J by 9 bases, and 20 bases separated the two germline ends. The CDR3 bases are TGTGCCAGCAGCGCGGACTCCCGGGGTGGCGGTGAGCAGTTCTTC. It codes for CASSADSRGGGEQFF. Supplemented by reference TRBV7-2 and TRBJ2-1, the full variable domain reads GAGVSQSPSNKVTEKGKDVELRCDPISGHTALYWYRQSLGQGLEFLIYFQGNSAPDKSGLPSDRFSAERTGGSVSTLTIQRTQQEDSAVYLCASSADSRGGGEQFFGPGTRLTVL.

The rearrangement joins TRBV11-2 to TRBJ2-1; the D is unclear. Germline V lookup: CDR1 SGHAT, CDR2 FQNNGV. CDR3 length equals 14 residues. Trimming shortened V by 4 bases and J by 4 bases, and 11 bases separated the two germline ends. CDR3 DNA sequence: TGTGCCAGCAGCTCAGTCAGCCGGTACAATGAGCAGTTCTTC. Protein: CASSSVSRYNEQFF.

This chain links TRBV10-2 with TRBJ1-4; a weak D match, TRBD1 (5 bases). V was shortened by 6 bases and J by 2 bases, with 7 bases between the two germline ends. CDR3 length: 13 residues. Per germline, CDR1 WSHSY and CDR2 SAAADI. The CDR3 here is CASRRGTNEKLFF. The CDR3 DNA is TGCGCCAGCAGACGGGGGACTAATGAAAAACTGTTTTTT.

On this clone itself: Distinct nucleotide sequences in the sample also encode this CDR3. The chain joins TRBV18 to TRBJ2-7; maybe TRBD2 (6 bases). The CDR3 length is 12 residues. The germline V and J ends were trimmed by 3 bases and 5 bases, with 8 bases remaining between them. From germline, CDR1 is KGHSH and CDR2 LQKENI. CDR3 coding DNA: TGTGCCAGCTCACCGGGGGGTGACGAGCAGTACTTC. It specifies CASSPGGDEQYF.